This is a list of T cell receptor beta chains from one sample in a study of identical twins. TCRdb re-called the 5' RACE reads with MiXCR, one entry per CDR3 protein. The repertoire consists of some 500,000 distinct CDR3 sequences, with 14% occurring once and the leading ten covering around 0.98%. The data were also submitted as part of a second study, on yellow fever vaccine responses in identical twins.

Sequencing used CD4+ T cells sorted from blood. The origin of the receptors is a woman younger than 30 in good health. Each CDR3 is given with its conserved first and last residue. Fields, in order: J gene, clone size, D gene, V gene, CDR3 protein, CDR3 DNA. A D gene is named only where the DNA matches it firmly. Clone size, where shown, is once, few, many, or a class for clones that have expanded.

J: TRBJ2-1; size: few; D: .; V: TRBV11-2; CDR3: CASSPHPGGKAYEQFF; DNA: TGTGCCAGCAGCCCCCACCCCGGGGGAAAAGCATATGAGCAGTTCTTC
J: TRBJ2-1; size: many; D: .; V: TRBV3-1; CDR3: CASSQVGPDNEQFF; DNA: TGTGCCAGCAGCCAGGTTGGACCCGACAATGAGCAGTTCTTC
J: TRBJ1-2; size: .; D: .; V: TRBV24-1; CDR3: CATSDPTRAYGYTF; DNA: TGTGCCACCAGTGACCCGACACGAGCCTATGGCTACACCTTC
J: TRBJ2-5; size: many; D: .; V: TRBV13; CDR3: CASSLPHGRGSQETQYF; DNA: TGTGCCAGCAGCTTACCCCATGGGAGGGGGAGTCAAGAGACCCAGTACTTC
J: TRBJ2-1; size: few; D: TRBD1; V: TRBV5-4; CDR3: CASSTYRGLNYNEQFF; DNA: TGTGCCAGCAGCACATACAGGGGGCTTAATTACAATGAGCAGTTCTTC
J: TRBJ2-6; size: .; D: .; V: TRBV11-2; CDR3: CASSLEASGYAYPFSGANVLTF; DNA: TGTGCCAGCAGCTTAGAGGCGTCAGGGTATGCATATCCGTTCTCTGGGGCCAACGTCCTGACTTTC
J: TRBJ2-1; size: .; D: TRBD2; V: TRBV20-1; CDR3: CSAKGTSGRGNEQFF; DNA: TGCAGTGCAAAGGGGACTAGCGGGAGAGGCAATGAGCAGTTCTTC
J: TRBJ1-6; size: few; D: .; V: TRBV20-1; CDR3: CSARVPNSPLHF; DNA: TGCAGTGCTAGAGTGCCGAACTCACCCCTCCACTTT
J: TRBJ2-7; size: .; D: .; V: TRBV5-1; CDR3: CASSRKDGAYEQYF; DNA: TGCGCCAGCAGCAGGAAGGACGGTGCCTACGAGCAGTACTTC
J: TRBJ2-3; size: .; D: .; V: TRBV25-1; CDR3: CASSEPVLTGTDTQYF; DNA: TGTGCCAGCAGTGAGCCAGTACTAACCGGCACAGATACGCAGTATTTT
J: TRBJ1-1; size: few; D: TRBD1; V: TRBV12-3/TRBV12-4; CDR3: CASNPGDRGQTEAFF; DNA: TGTGCCAGCAACCCGGGGGACAGGGGGCAAACTGAAGCTTTCTTT
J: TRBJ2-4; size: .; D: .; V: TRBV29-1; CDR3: CSVVSQGQVNIQYF; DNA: TGCAGCGTTGTGAGTCAGGGTCAGGTGAACATTCAGTACTTC
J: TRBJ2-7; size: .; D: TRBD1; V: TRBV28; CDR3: CASSLFPQGASYEQYF; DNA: TGTGCCAGCAGCCTCTTCCCACAGGGGGCGTCCTACGAGCAGTACTTC
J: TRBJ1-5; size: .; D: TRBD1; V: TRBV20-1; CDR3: CSASPTGNSNQPQHF; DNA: TGCAGTGCTAGTCCGACAGGGAATAGCAATCAGCCCCAGCATTTT
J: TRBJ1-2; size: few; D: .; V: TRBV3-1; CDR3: CASSQADDRYGYTF; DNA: TGTGCCAGCAGCCAGGCGGATGACCGGTATGGCTACACCTTC
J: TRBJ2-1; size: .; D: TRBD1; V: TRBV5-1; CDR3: CASSYSGTGYEQFF; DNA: TGCGCCAGCAGCTACTCCGGGACAGGGTATGAGCAGTTCTTC
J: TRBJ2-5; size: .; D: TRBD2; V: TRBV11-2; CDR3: CASSLGGTSGGKQETQYF; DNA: TGTGCCAGCAGCTTAGGGGGTACTAGCGGTGGTAAACAAGAGACCCAGTACTTC
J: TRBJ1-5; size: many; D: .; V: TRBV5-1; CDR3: CASSLEGISNQPQHF; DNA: TGCGCCAGCAGCTTGGAGGGGATTAGCAATCAGCCCCAGCATTTT
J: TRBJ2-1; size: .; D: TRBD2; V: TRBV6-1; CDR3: CASSARLAGGPNEQFF; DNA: TGTGCCAGCAGTGCCCGACTAGCGGGAGGGCCCAATGAGCAGTTCTTC
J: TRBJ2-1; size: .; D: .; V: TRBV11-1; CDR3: CASSLPRLGVTNYNEQFF; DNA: TGTGCCAGCAGCTTACCAAGGCTAGGGGTTACAAACTACAATGAGCAGTTCTTC
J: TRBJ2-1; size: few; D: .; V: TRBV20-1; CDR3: CSARDRRAYNEQFF; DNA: TGCAGTGCTAGAGATCGGAGGGCGTACAATGAGCAGTTCTTC
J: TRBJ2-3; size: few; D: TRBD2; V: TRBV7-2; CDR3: CASSLQTSGRTDTQYF; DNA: TGTGCCAGCAGCTTACAGACTAGCGGGAGGACAGATACGCAGTATTTT
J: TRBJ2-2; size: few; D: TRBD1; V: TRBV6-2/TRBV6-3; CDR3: CASWDRSNTGELFF; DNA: TGTGCCAGCTGGGACAGGAGCAACACCGGGGAGCTGTTTTTT
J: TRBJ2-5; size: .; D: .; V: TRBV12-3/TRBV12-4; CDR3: CACTSYETQYF; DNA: TGTGCATGCACTAGCTATGAGACCCAGTACTTC
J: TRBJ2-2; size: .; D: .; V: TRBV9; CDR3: CASSVGATAGELFF; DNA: TGTGCCAGCAGCGTAGGCGCCACCGCAGGGGAGCTGTTTTTT
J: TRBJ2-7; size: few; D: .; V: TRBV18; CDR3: CASSPQGTADEQYF; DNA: TGTGCCAGCTCACCCCAAGGGACGGCAGACGAGCAGTACTTC
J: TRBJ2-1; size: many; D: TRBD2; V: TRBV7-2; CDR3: CASSLASGPYNEQFF; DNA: TGTGCCAGCAGCTTAGCTAGCGGGCCTTACAATGAGCAGTTCTTC
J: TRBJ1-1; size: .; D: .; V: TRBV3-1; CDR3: CASSQTVLNTEAFF; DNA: TGTGCCAGCAGCCAAACTGTCTTGAACACTGAAGCTTTCTTT
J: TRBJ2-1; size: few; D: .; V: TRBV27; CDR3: CASSPLGRFYNEQFF; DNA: TGTGCCAGCAGCCCCTTGGGCAGGTTCTACAATGAGCAGTTCTTC
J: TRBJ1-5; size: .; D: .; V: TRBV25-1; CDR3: CASPSNPQHF; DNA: TGTGCCAGCCCTAGCAATCCCCAGCATTTT
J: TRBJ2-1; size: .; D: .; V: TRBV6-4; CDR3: CASRYSNGEQFF; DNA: TGTGCCAGCAGATATAGCAACGGTGAGCAGTTCTTC
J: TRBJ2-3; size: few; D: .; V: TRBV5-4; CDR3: CASSEGGQVPDTQYF; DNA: TGTGCCAGCAGCGAAGGAGGCCAGGTTCCAGATACGCAGTATTTT
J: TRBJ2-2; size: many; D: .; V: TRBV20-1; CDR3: CSASGLPGELFF; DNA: TGCAGTGCTAGTGGGCTGCCGGGGGAGCTGTTTTTT
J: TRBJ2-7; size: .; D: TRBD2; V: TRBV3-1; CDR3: CASSQRGTTTYEQYF; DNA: TGTGCCAGCAGCCAACGTGGGACTACCACCTACGAGCAGTACTTC
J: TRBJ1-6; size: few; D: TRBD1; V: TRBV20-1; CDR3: CSAPGQVINSPLHF; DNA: TGCAGTGCCCCGGGACAGGTGATAAATTCACCCCTCCACTTT
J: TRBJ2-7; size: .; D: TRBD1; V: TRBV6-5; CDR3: CASSYPGQGAEQYF; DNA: TGTGCCAGCAGTTACCCGGGACAGGGGGCCGAGCAGTACTTC
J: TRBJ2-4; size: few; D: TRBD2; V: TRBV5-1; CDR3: CASSLGREGNIQYF; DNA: TGCGCCAGCAGCTTGGGCAGGGAGGGAAACATTCAGTACTTC
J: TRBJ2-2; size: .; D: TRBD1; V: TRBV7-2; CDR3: CASSPRTGGTGELFF; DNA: TGTGCCAGCAGCCCCCGGACAGGGGGTACCGGGGAGCTGTTTTTT
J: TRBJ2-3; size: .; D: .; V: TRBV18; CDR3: CASSPPRVSTDTQYF; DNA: TGTGCCAGCTCACCACCGCGTGTAAGCACAGATACGCAGTATTTT
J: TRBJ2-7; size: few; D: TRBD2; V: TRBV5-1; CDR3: CASSFNGASGLTAEQYF; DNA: TGCGCCAGCAGCTTCAACGGTGCTTCGGGACTAACCGCCGAGCAGTACTTC
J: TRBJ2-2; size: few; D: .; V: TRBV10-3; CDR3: CAISASGRGTGELFF; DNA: TGTGCCATCAGTGCTTCTGGGAGAGGCACCGGGGAGCTGTTTTTT
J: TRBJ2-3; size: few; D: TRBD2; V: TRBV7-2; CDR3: CASSLGSLAGATQYF; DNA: TGTGCCAGCAGCTTAGGGAGCCTAGCGGGCGCTACGCAGTATTTT
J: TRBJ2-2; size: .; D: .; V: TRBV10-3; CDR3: CAISESISAGPGELFF; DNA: TGTGCCATCAGTGAGTCGATTTCCGCCGGCCCCGGGGAGCTGTTTTTT
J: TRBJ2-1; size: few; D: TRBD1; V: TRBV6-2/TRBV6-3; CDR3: CASARDSLAGEQFF; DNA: TGTGCCAGCGCTCGGGACAGCCTAGCCGGTGAGCAGTTCTTC
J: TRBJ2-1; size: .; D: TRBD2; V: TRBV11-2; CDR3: CASSLTGGGGEQFF; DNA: TGTGCCAGCAGCTTAACCGGCGGGGGTGGTGAGCAGTTCTTC
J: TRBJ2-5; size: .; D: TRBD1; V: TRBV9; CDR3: CASSSPATGQETQYF; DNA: TGTGCCAGCAGCTCGCCCGCGACAGGGCAAGAGACCCAGTACTTC
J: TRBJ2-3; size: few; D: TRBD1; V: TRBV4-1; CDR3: CASSQVSGGPDTQYF; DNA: TGCGCCAGCAGCCAAGTTTCAGGGGGCCCAGATACGCAGTATTTT
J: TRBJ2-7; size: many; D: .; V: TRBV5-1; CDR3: CASSLTGTYEQYF; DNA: TGTGCCAGCAGCTTAACCGGTACCTACGAGCAGTACTTC
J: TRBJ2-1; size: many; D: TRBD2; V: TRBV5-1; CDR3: CASSLGLSGGSSSYNEQFF; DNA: TGCGCCAGCAGCTTGGGACTGAGCGGGGGGTCTAGCTCCTACAATGAGCAGTTCTTC
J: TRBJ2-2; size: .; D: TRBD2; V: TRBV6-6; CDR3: CASTREVGELFF; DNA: TGTGCCAGCACCCGGGAGGTCGGGGAGCTGTTTTTT
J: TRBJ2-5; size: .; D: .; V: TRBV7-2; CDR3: CASSRNGLLAETQYF; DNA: TGTGCCAGCAGCCGAAATGGACTGTTAGCCGAGACCCAGTACTTC
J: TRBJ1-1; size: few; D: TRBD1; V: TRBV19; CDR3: CASSATGAPTTEAFF; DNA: TGTGCCAGTAGCGCAACAGGGGCCCCGACCACTGAAGCTTTCTTT
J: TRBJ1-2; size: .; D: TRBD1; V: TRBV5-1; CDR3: CASSETGGAYGYTF; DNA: TGCGCCAGCAGCGAGACAGGGGGCGCCTATGGCTACACCTTC
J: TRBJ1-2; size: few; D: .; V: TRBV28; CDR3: CASIPDGKPNYGYTF; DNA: TGTGCCAGCATTCCTGACGGGAAACCTAACTATGGCTACACCTTC
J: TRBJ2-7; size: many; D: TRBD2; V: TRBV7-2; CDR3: CASSLEGTSAFEQYF; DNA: TGTGCCAGCAGCTTAGAAGGGACTAGTGCATTCGAGCAGTACTTC